This T cell receptor beta chain was captured by sequencing in a study of T cells after yellow fever vaccination. About the study: SMART-Seq v4 Ultra Low Input handled preparation of low-cell-number fractions.

The TCR cDNA carried a universal primer site and UMIs from 5'RACE template switching. TCRdb reprocessed the 5' RACE reads with MiXCR, giving one entry per CDR3 protein. The data contain some 250,000 distinct CDR3 sequences, roughly 7.2% of them singletons. The junction had 10 bases not matched to a gene; V was cut back by 4 bases and J by 8 bases. The CDR3 consists of 15 residues. Germline CDR1 KGHSH, CDR2 LQKENI. This clonotype was sampled from a man aged 25 to 40 who received the YFV17D yellow fever vaccine. Specimen: CD4+ T cells sorted from PBMCs, collected 15 days after the yellow fever booster vaccination. The chain couples TRBV18 to TRBJ2-4, with 8 nucleotides matching TRBD1. The CDR3 coding sequence is TGTGCCAGCTCACAAAGACAGGGGAAGATAGACATTCAGTACTTC. It is translated as CASSQRQGKIDIQYF.